This record concerns one TCR beta chain sequence. Since a far larger clone is one base different, this is likely a read error. Time point reported: acute infectious mononucleosis, at clinical presentation within 2 weeks of symptom onset (visit 1). CD8 T cells were first enriched from PBMCs by magnetic positive selection. This sample was taken from a study of blood T cell repertoires in acute mononucleosis. Looking at the study overall: Mean acute-phase frequencies: YVL-BR around 2%, GLC-BM around 1.1% of CD8 cells. Study results and limitations: Low acute-to-convalescent clonotype overlap might partly reflect sampling error.

Trimming stripped 5 bases from V and 6 bases from J, with 8 bases between. Looked up from germline, CDR1 is MNHEY and CDR2 is SVGAGI. The CDR3 is made up of 12 amino acids. Unique molecular identifiers were added during V-to-J primer CDR3 amplification. Profiled with immunoSEQ multiplex PCR; TCRdb holds only in-frame clones, not every one. The repertoire holds about 7,400 clones, with about 25% as singletons. This clonotype originated in a young woman with infectious mononucleosis caused by EBV. Sequenced material: EBV YVL epitope tetramer+ CD8+ T cells sorted from PBMCs, taken during acute infectious mononucleosis. Subset of the sample: CD8 T cells binding a tetramer with EBV BRLF1 109-117 peptide (YVL-BR). The genes are TRBV6-5 and TRBJ2-1; D gene unclear. CDR3 in amino acids: CASSELTNEQFF. CDR3 in DNA: TGTGCCAGCAGTGAACTTACCAATGAGCAGTTCTTC.